This is a list of T cell receptor beta chains from one sample in a study of blood T cell repertoires in COVID-19. The data were produced by immunoSEQ multiplex PCR, yet TCRdb's version contains in-frame clones alone and is incomplete. The sample records 65,000 to 85,000 clones, about 93% being singletons. Sequenced sample: peripheral blood. The receptors come from a human donor in a cohort sampled during active COVID-19. CDR3s include the opening cysteine and the closing phenylalanine or tryptophan. D genes are given only for firm matches. Not all rows give a size; the values are once, few, many and, for expanded clones, a class.

NA	TRBV28	NA	TRBJ1-1	TGTGCCAGCAGTTTTGCAGGGGACACTGAAGCTTTCTTT	CASSFAGDTEAFF
TRBD1	TRBV6-2/TRBV6-3	NA	TRBJ1-2	TGTGCCAGCAGTCGGACAGGGGGCCGGGGAGGCTACACCTTC	CASSRTGGRGGYTF
NA	TRBV5-1	NA	TRBJ2-3	TGCGCCAGCCAGATCGGTGGGGGCCTTAGCACAGATACGCAGTATTTT	CASQIGGGLSTDTQYF
NA	TRBV5-1	once	TRBJ1-4	TGCGCCAGCAGCCCGGGGACAACAGCAACTAATGAAAAACTGTTTTTT	CASSPGTTATNEKLFF
TRBD1	TRBV29-1	few	TRBJ1-5	TGCAGCGTTGATACAGGGGTGAATCAGCCCCAGCATTTT	CSVDTGVNQPQHF
TRBD2	TRBV7-2	NA	TRBJ2-5	TGTGCCAGCAGCCTTACTAGCGGGGGGGAGACCCAGTACTTC	CASSLTSGGETQYF
NA	TRBV6-5	NA	TRBJ1-3	TGTGCCAGCAGTTACGTAAGGGGAGGTGGAAACACCATATATTTT	CASSYVRGGGNTIYF
TRBD1	TRBV5-4	NA	TRBJ2-7	TGTGCCAGCAAGACTGAACAGGGGTCGAATGAGCAGTACTTC	CASKTEQGSNEQYF
NA	TRBV11-2	once	TRBJ1-5	TGTGCCAGCAGCTTAGACTTAGTCGGCAATCAGCCCCAGCATTTT	CASSLDLVGNQPQHF
TRBD1	TRBV3-1/TRBV3-2	NA	TRBJ2-3	TGTGCCAGCAGCAGAGGACAGGGCCAGACTACGCAGTATTTT	CASSRGQGQTTQYF